This TCR beta chain comes out of a study of T cells after yellow fever vaccination. One entry per CDR3 protein results from TCRdb running MiXCR on the 5' RACE reads. The repertoire holds about 550,000 distinct CDR3 sequences, 15% to 20% seen once, with over 11% in the top ten. CDR3 length equals 14 residues. Sample: PBMCs, taken 15 days after the yellow fever booster vaccination. The sequence was collected from a man younger than 40 who received the YFV17D yellow fever vaccine. The gene calls are TRBV21-1 and TRBJ2-5. TRBV21-1 is a listed pseudogene. As DNA, the CDR3 is TGTGCCAGCAGCAAAGTATGCAGGCAAGAGACCCAGTACTTC. This sequence encodes CASSKVCRQETQYF.